This T cell receptor beta chain came from a study of CD8 T cells in Susac syndrome. Overall study context: There were Susac syndrome patients who were therapy-naive at blood draw, others on corticosteroids, and others on intravenous immunoglobulin alone. Findings of the study overall: Clonal expansion did not appear in Susac syndrome CD4+ T cell repertoires.

Blood CD8+ and CD4+ T cells underwent high-throughput TCR beta sequencing. When the RNA was reverse transcribed, random hexamers were used with an input of 0.5 to 1 ug. The authors amplified TCR beta CDR3 across 54 Vbeta and 13 Jbeta using immunoSEQ multiplex PCR. TCRdb reprocessed the immunoSEQ multiplex PCR reads with MiXCR, giving one entry per CDR3 protein. The table includes about 150,000 distinct CDR3 sequences, roughly 96% detected once. As to this clonotype: Its specificity is not known.

V dropped 7 bases and J dropped 4; count of bases not matched to a gene: 4. Germline V CDR1 and CDR2: SGHNT, YYREEE (reference sequence). This CDR3 is built from 13 residues. The sequenced sample consisted of CD4+ T cells from PBMCs. This chain links TRBV5-4 with TRBJ2-7; 11 bases are a match to TRBD2. This receptor was obtained from a human donor with Susac syndrome. CDR3 bases: TGTGCCAGCCAGACTAGCGGGGTATACGAGCAGTACTTC. This sequence encodes CASQTSGVYEQYF. Full variable domain (outside the CDR3, taken from reference TRBV5-4 and TRBJ2-7): ETGVTQSPTHLIKTRGQQVTLRCSSQSGHNTVSWYQQALGQGPQFIFQYYREEENGRGNFPPRFSGLQFPNYSSELNVNALELDDSALYLCASQTSGVYEQYFGPGTRLTVT.